This T cell receptor beta chain derives from a study of T cell responses to AZD1222 COVID-19 vaccine (dated by TCRdb to 2020 to 2022). Background for the entire study: Because spike-specific TCR depth and breadth did not differ between the two schedules, AZD1222 recipients who got a second dose at roughly 4 weeks were pooled with those who got a second dose at roughly 12 weeks. TCR sequencing covered some 250 trial participants: 207 given two doses of AZD1222 and about 26 given two doses of MenACWY control vaccine. Trial participants were enrolled by age into subgroups of 18-55, 56-69 and 70-plus years, and around 150, 29 and 61 TCR-sequenced participants, respectively, were included in these subgroups. What the study reported, not specific to this receptor: The 56-69-year group was small, and its depth increase did not reach significance, likely because of low power. Because no day 14 peak-response samples were available, the repertoires could be characterized only after the peak T cell response. Participants were mostly white British and included more females than males, and it was suggested by the authors that clonal diversity may have been underestimated. The whole spike protein was spanned by vaccine-associated CD4 TCRs, and dominant responses were seen in regions 160-218 and 743-854. Spike-specific TCR breadth and depth rose significantly after two AZD1222 doses compared with day 0 and with MenACWY recipients. Conclusions about previously exposed vaccinees are limited, since just five or six AZD1222 recipients were seropositive for SARS-CoV-2 at baseline. Nearly half of unique spike-specific TCRs reportedly recognized epitopes outside regions mutated in the B.1.351 and B.1.1.7 variants.

Explained via the paper, the time point label denotes: baseline before first vaccination. Vaccinee samples came from UK trials COV001 and COV002, including a single-blind randomized controlled phase 2/3 trial of AZD1222 (ChAdOx1 nCoV-19) in healthy adults. For TCRbeta chain sequencing, PBMC samples were collected from trial participants at day 0 and at day 28 after the second dose. This clone was counted a single time. The antigen it recognizes is unknown. The sample holds no much larger clone one base away, and base qualities are not on file. The CDR3 regions of human TCRbeta chains were analyzed by immunosequencing. Processing in the source paper ran as follows. TCRs in the repertoires were compared against a reference library of SARS-CoV-2-specific TCRs that had been generated with the MIRA antigen-specificity platform. Breadth was defined as the fraction of unique TCRs that were SARS-CoV-2-associated. Depth was defined as the fraction of total T cells that were SARS-CoV-2-associated. Using the MIRA data, every spike-specific TCR was mapped to the spike region that the TCR reacted to and assigned to either a CD4 or a CD8 class. Log10-transformed breadth and depth values were compared by one-way ANOVA with Sidak's multiple comparisons tests. The source is immuneACCESS, and TCRdb retained only in-frame sequences with V and J called. Part of the clones is not carried over; for the studies checked, unresolved V genes explain less than half of this, and the remainder is unexplained. From that table come the V and J calls and clone size; the DNA was used to work out D and trimming. The sample has 160,000 or so clones on record, approximately 90% of them singletons. Clones ranked in the top ten supply about 4.5% of the sample.

The sample was peripheral blood, taken on day 0 of AZD1222 vaccination. This TCR was recovered from an adult in good health.

The CDR3 sequence is CASSIRVGGGTTEAFF. The nucleotides are TGTGCCAGTAGTATAAGGGTGGGAGGAGGGACCACTGAAGCTTTCTTT. Recombination linked TRBV19 to TRBJ1-1; a tentative D match to TRBD1 spans 5 bases. Taken from the germline V gene (reference sequence), the CDR1 and CDR2 loops are LNHDA and SQIVND. V is clipped by 2 bases and J by 4 bases, and the sequence between their germline boundaries is 17 bases long. The CDR3 spans 16 residues, from the cysteine through the phenylalanine. The CDR3 DNA has 48 bases and is translated from base 1.